One sample yielded the 10 T cell receptor beta chains listed below, sequenced in a study of blood T cell repertoires in COVID-19. Clones were read by immunoSEQ multiplex PCR, and TCRdb kept only the in-frame ones, dropping some. This table has over 300,000 clones, roughly 85% appearing once. The sequenced sample was peripheral blood. These receptors were obtained from a human donor in a cohort sampled during active COVID-19.

The rearrangement links TRBV29-1 to TRBJ1-2, with TRBD1 matching over 11 bases. CDR3 size: 13 residues. V was clipped by 2 bases and J by 8 bases; unmatched bases: 4. The germline V gene encodes CDR1 SQVTM and CDR2 ANQGSEA. The DNA for the CDR3 is TGCAGCGTTGAACGGACAGGGGGCAGCGGCTACACCTTC. This codes for CSVERTGGSGYTF.

V and J are TRBV3-1 (or the pseudogene TRBV3-2) and TRBJ2-7; D gene ambiguous. Germline CDR1 LGHDT, CDR2 YNNKEL (reference sequence). Trimming shortened V by 1 base and J by 7 bases, and 11 bases separated the two germline ends. The CDR3 spans 13 residues. Here the CDR3 DNA reads TGTGCCAGCAGCCAAGTCGGTCAGACAGAGCAGTACTTC. Translating it yields CASSQVGQTEQYF.

The genes are TRBV7-2 and TRBJ1-3; D might be TRBD1 (6 bases). The CDR3 is made up of 15 amino acids. Between the trimmed V and J ends, which lost 2 bases and 4 bases, there was a span of 12 bases. CDR1 and CDR2 (germline): SGHTA, FQGNSA. CDR3 coding DNA: TGTGCCAGCAGCTTATACAGGGAAACCGGAAACACCATATATTTT. Encoded protein: CASSLYRETGNTIYF.

This clone showed up just once. The chain carries TRBV5-6 and TRBJ1-1, with a possible D match to TRBD1 (5 bases). The CDR3 contains 14 residues. Trimming removed 4 bases from V and 7 bases from J, with 17 bases in between. CDR1 is SGHDT and CDR2 is YYEEEE in the germline V gene. The CDR3 is CASSPVGGDVEAFF. The CDR3 DNA is TGTGCCAGCAGCCCCGTGGGAGGGGATGTTGAAGCTTTCTTT.

This clone was seen a single time. CDR3 nucleotide sequence: TGTGCCAGCAGTTTAACGCGAAACTATGGCTACACCTTC. The encoded protein is CASSLTRNYGYTF. This rearrangement joins TRBV12-3 or TRBV12-4 to TRBJ1-2; D unclear. The CDR3 contains 13 residues. V gave up 2 bases and J gave up 2 bases, with 6 bases separating them.

The V call is TRBV11-2, the J call TRBJ1-1; a possible D gene is TRBD1 (5 bases). Germline loops: CDR1 SGHAT, CDR2 FQNNGV. The CDR3 consists of 13 residues. V was shortened by 3 bases and J by 5 bases, with 10 bases between the two germline ends. As DNA, the CDR3 is TGTGCCAGCAGCTTGGGGGGACGAACTGAAGCTTTCTTT. Residues: CASSLGGRTEAFF.

The chain combines TRBV25-1 with TRBJ2-1; 7 nucleotides line up with TRBD1. The V gene's germline CDR1 is MGHDK and CDR2 SYGVNS. The junction had 5 bases not matched to a gene; V was cut back by 3 bases and J by 9 bases. The CDR3 contains 13 residues. The CDR3 sequence is CASSDLTGFEQFF. As DNA, the CDR3 is TGTGCCAGCAGTGACCTGACAGGGTTTGAGCAGTTCTTC.

The gene calls are TRBV2 and TRBJ1-5; the match to TRBD1 covers 11 bases. CDR1 is SNHLY and CDR2 is FYNNEI in the germline V gene. This CDR3 contains 13 residues. Trimming took 9 bases from V and 7 from J; bases not matched to a gene: 5. CDR3: CARGQGGVQPQHF. CDR3 in DNA: TGTGCCAGGGGACAGGGGGGGGTCCAGCCCCAGCATTTT.

V usage is TRBV2 and J usage is TRBJ1-2; TRBD1 is a possible D gene (5 bases). Germline-derived CDR1 and CDR2 are SNHLY and FYNNEI. The CDR3 is 13 amino acids. V lost 5 bases and J lost 8, with 15 bases in between. Here the CDR3 reads CASSLQVYDGYTF. The CDR3 region has the DNA TGTGCCAGCAGTTTACAGGTATATGACGGCTACACCTTC.

This clone was picked up a small number of times. V and J are TRBV7-8 and TRBJ1-2, with D unclear. Germline CDR1 is SGHVS and CDR2 is FQNEAQ. This CDR3 has 13 residues. Trimming took 3 bases from V and 8 from J, leaving 13 bases between them. The CDR3 loop is CASSLGREDGYTF. In nucleotides, the CDR3 is TGTGCCAGCAGCTTGGGCCGGGAGGACGGCTACACCTTC.